The 29 T cell receptor beta chains reported below all come from one sample, sequenced in a study of blood T cell repertoires in COVID-19. The repertoire was sequenced with immunoSEQ multiplex PCR; TCRdb's copy has only in-frame clones and lacks some. Of about 97,000 clones detected, roughly 81% appear once; the ten largest clones hold about 10%. The specimen sequenced was peripheral blood. The receptors shown here come from a man aged 35 to 55 with active or convalescent COVID-19.

This chain uses TRBV11-3 with TRBJ2-1; tentative D call: TRBD2 (7 bases). Germline V gene lookup returns CDR1 SGHNT and CDR2 YENEEA. CDR3 length: 14 amino acids. The V end lost 2 bases, the J end lost 6 bases, and 11 bases lay between the germline ends. The CDR3 DNA is TGTGCCAGCAGCTTAAGAGGGGGGGCCAATGAGCAGTTCTTC. This encodes CASSLRGGANEQFF.

The J gene is TRBJ2-1, the V gene TRBV18; D remains ambiguous. This CDR3 comprises 12 residues. Germline V gene data show CDR1 as KGHSH and CDR2 as LQKENI. Trimming took 3 bases from V and 6 from J, leaving 6 bases between them. Written as DNA, the CDR3 is TGTGCCAGCTCACCGCAGATCAATGAGCAGTTCTTC. It specifies CASSPQINEQFF.

The V gene is TRBV18, the J gene TRBJ2-7; 13 bases fit TRBD2. The length of the CDR3 is 17 residues. After removal of 5 bases from V and 2 bases from J, the junction contained 9 bases not matched to a gene. Germline CDR1 reads KGHSH; CDR2 reads LQKENI. In DNA, the CDR3 is TGTGCCAGCTCAGCGACTAGCGGGGGGCTAACCACCTACGAGCAGTACTTC. Translating it yields CASSATSGGLTTYEQYF.

The chain carries TRBV27 and TRBJ2-7; TRBD1 matches 8 bases. The length of the CDR3 is 13 residues. From germline, CDR1 is MNHEY and CDR2 SMNVEV (reference sequence). V dropped 5 bases and J dropped 4; count of bases not matched to a gene: 4. CDR3 bases: TGTGCCAGCAGTCAGGGACAGGCATACGAGCAGTACTTC. Amino acids: CASSQGQAYEQYF.

The table lists this clone with a count of one. V and J are TRBV7-9 and TRBJ2-7, with 13 bases matching TRBD2. The CDR3 has 16 residues. Germline assignment: CDR1 SEHNR and CDR2 FQNEAQ (reference sequence). V shed 1 base, J shed 6 bases, and the junction held 6 bases outside the gene matches. The CDR3 protein is CASSLVTSGGAGEQYF. CDR3 in DNA: TGTGCCAGCAGCTTAGTAACTAGCGGGGGGGCCGGCGAGCAGTACTTC.

This clone showed up just once. The V call is TRBV6-6, the J call TRBJ1-1; D ambiguous. Germline CDR1 MNHNY, CDR2 SVGAGI (reference sequence). This CDR3 contains 16 residues. Trimming took off 6 bases at V and 0 bases at J, with 17 bases between the two ends. The CDR3 DNA reads as TGTGCCAGCAGCCCACACCCGGCAGGCGTGAACACTGAAGCTTTCTTT. This translates into CASSPHPAGVNTEAFF.

The DNA for the CDR3 is TGTGCCAGCAGCTTTACAGGGTATAATTCACCCCTCCACTTT. This sequence encodes CASSFTGYNSPLHF. The chain has TRBV7-2 and TRBJ1-6, with D possibly matching TRBD1 (6 bases). This CDR3 is 14 amino acids long. CDR1 and CDR2 from the germline V gene are SGHTA and FQGNSA. Between the trimmed V and J ends, which lost 3 bases and 4 bases, there was a span of 7 bases.

The CDR3 region is CASGRATGGYGYTF. In DNA, the CDR3 is TGTGCCAGTGGGCGTGCGACAGGGGGCTATGGCTACACCTTC. The chain employs TRBV19 and TRBJ1-2; TRBD1 agrees at 9 bases. Losses at the gene ends were 8 bases for V and 4 bases for J; bases not matched to a gene: 8. Germline lookup yields CDR1 LNHDA and CDR2 SQIVND (reference sequence). CDR3 length: 14 amino acids.

The chain links TRBV24-1 to TRBJ1-2, with D tentatively TRBD1 (6 bases). Germline V CDR1 and CDR2: KGHDR, SFDVKD. The CDR3 is 12 residues long. Trimming removed 9 bases at V and 5 bases at J, with 12 bases between. The CDR3 DNA follows: TGTGCCACCTGGGAACAGGGTTATGGCTACACCTTC. As protein: CATWEQGYGYTF.

The chain recombines TRBV7-9 with TRBJ2-1; TRBD2 aligns across 8 bases. This CDR3 has 13 residues. J lost 5 bases, V lost 5 bases, and 2 bases had no gene match. In germline, CDR1 is SEHNR, CDR2 FQNEAQ (reference sequence). The CDR3 protein is CASSPGGDNEQFF. The CDR3 DNA sequence: TGTGCCAGCAGCCCCGGGGGGGACAATGAGCAGTTCTTC.

This chain links TRBV2 with TRBJ1-6; D uncertain. In germline, CDR1 is SNHLY, CDR2 FYNNEI. The V and J ends lost 4 bases and 0 bases respectively, with 7 bases between them. The CDR3 sequence is 15 residues long. Here the CDR3 DNA reads TGTGCCAGCAGTGGAGGGAGCTCCTATAATTCACCCCTCCACTTT. This codes for CASSGGSSYNSPLHF.

This chain connects TRBV10-3 to TRBJ2-3; maybe TRBD1 (6 bases). Germline CDR1 and CDR2: ENHRY and SYGVKD. The ends were cut back, 3 bases at V and 6 bases at J, with 16 bases in the middle. The CDR3 sequence is 15 residues long. CDR3 sequence (DNA): TGTGCCATCAGTGATAGTGTAACAGGGACGGATACGCAGTATTTT. It specifies CAISDSVTGTDTQYF.

This clone was counted once. This sequence joins TRBV14 and TRBJ2-1, with 9 bases matching TRBD1. V lost 4 bases to trimming and J lost 5 bases; unmatched junction nucleotides: 9. Germline V gene sequence: CDR1 SGHDN, CDR2 FVKESK. There are 16 residues in the CDR3. Here the CDR3 reads CASSRSPGTGNNEQFF. DNA of the CDR3: TGTGCCAGCAGCCGCAGTCCCGGGACAGGGAACAATGAGCAGTTCTTC.

This clone was observed a single time. The chain is built from TRBV12-5 and TRBJ1-2, with no clear D. V was trimmed by 7 bases and J by 2 bases, leaving 14 bases between them. The germline CDR1 and CDR2 sequences are LGHNT and FRNRAP. This CDR3 is 14 amino acids long. The CDR3: CASAEREKNYGYTF. In DNA form, the CDR3 reads TGTGCTAGTGCCGAGCGGGAGAAGAACTATGGCTACACCTTC.

The gene calls are TRBV5-4 and TRBJ2-5, with a possible D match to TRBD1 (5 bases). Germline CDR1 SGHNT, CDR2 YYREEE (reference sequence). V shed 4 bases and J shed 5 bases, with 21 bases lying between them. The CDR3 sequence is 16 residues long. In nucleotides, the CDR3 is TGTGCCAGCAGCCCTGGCCGGTTTGGCAGGGTCGAGACCCAGTACTTC. This sequence encodes CASSPGRFGRVETQYF.

The rearrangement joins TRBV29-1 to TRBJ2-3, with D unresolved. Germline V lookup: CDR1 SQVTM, CDR2 ANQGSEA. V lost 7 bases, J lost 2 bases, and 7 bases lay in between. The CDR3 has 11 residues. CDR3 in DNA: TGCAGCGGCCGGTACACAGATACGCAGTATTTT. Its protein product is CSGRYTDTQYF.

The table lists this clone with a count of one. V is TRBV20-1 and J is TRBJ2-7; D possibly corresponds to TRBD2 (6 bases). The CDR3 totals 11 residues. Germline-derived CDR1 and CDR2 are DFQATT and SNEGSKA (reference sequence). CDR3 residues: CSLDGGYEQYF. The DNA for the CDR3 is TGCAGCCTTGACGGGGGTTACGAGCAGTACTTC.

The rearrangement uses TRBV7-8 and TRBJ1-5; D uncertain. Germline V gene lookup returns CDR1 SGHVS and CDR2 FQNEAQ. V was pared by 4 bases and J by 6 bases, with 16 bases between. The CDR3 loop spans 15 amino acids. The CDR3 DNA follows: TGTGCCAGCAGCTCGGTGGAGGGCCGAGGTCAGCCCCAGCATTTT. Amino acids: CASSSVEGRGQPQHF.

The CDR3, as DNA: TGTGCCAGCAGCTTAGCGGGAAACAGGGGGGGGACCCAGTACTTC. It specifies CASSLAGNRGGTQYF. V is TRBV7-8 and J is TRBJ2-5; maybe TRBD1 (8 bases). With 0 bases removed from V and 7 bases from J, the gap between germline ends came to 15 bases. Germline V lookup: CDR1 SGHVS, CDR2 FQNEAQ. The CDR3 is made up of 15 amino acids.

On this clone itself: Other nucleotide sequences in the sample specify the same CDR3. CDR3 coding DNA: TGTGCCAGCAGCCTGGGACAGGGTAGCACTGAAGCTTTCTTT. Amino acids: CASSLGQGSTEAFF. This chain connects TRBV7-3 to TRBJ1-1, with 9 bases aligning to TRBD1. The V segment lost 5 bases and the J segment 4 bases; nucleotides outside the gene matches: 5. Germline V CDR1 and CDR2: SGHTA, FQGTGA. The CDR3 runs 14 residues.

The chain employs TRBV29-1 and TRBJ2-7, with D perhaps matching TRBD1 (6 bases). The CDR3 has 13 residues. V lost 4 bases, J lost 2 bases, and 12 bases lay in between. Per the germline V gene, CDR1 is SQVTM and CDR2 is ANQGSEA. Here the CDR3 reads CSVGADSPYEQYF. As DNA, the CDR3 is TGCAGCGTTGGAGCGGACAGCCCCTACGAGCAGTACTTC.

V is TRBV18 and J is TRBJ1-2, with D possibly TRBD1 on 6 matching bases. Germline CDR1 reads KGHSH; CDR2 reads LQKENI. Deletions cut 6 bases from V and 5 bases from J, with 13 bases between. CDR3 length equals 13 residues. CDR3 sequence (DNA): TGTGCCAGCTCGCGAGGGGGTGGATATGGCTACACCTTC. Protein product: CASSRGGGYGYTF.

This rearrangement joins TRBV11-2 to TRBJ2-3; 10 bases map to TRBD2. The CDR3 is 19 residues long. The trim removed 1 base at V and 6 bases at J, leaving 16 bases unmatched. Germline loops: CDR1 SGHAT, CDR2 FQNNGV. This CDR3 is CASSLGNSGGTGGQDTQYF. The CDR3 nucleotides are TGTGCCAGCAGCTTAGGAAATAGCGGGGGGACTGGTGGCCAGGATACGCAGTATTTT. The full variable domain, in which reference TRBV11-2 and TRBJ2-3 provide the parts outside the CDR3, is EAGVAQSPRYKIIEKRQSVAFWCNPISGHATLYWYQQILGQGPKLLIQFQNNGVVDDSQLPKDRFSAERLKGVDSTLKIQPAKLEDSAVYLCASSLGNSGGTGGQDTQYFGPGTRLTVL.

This chain uses TRBV5-1 with TRBJ2-2; D possibly corresponds to TRBD2 (5 bases). Germline lookup yields CDR1 SGHRS and CDR2 YFSETQ. The CDR3 runs 15 residues. V shed 4 bases and J shed 3 bases, with 13 bases lying between them. In nucleotides, the CDR3 is TGCGCCAGCAGCGAGGGTTCTCCTTACACCGGGGAGCTGTTTTTT. This translates into CASSEGSPYTGELFF.

The V gene is TRBV19, the J gene TRBJ1-2; D remains unclear. The CDR3 runs to 15 residues. Germline loops: CDR1 LNHDA, CDR2 SQIVND (reference sequence). V was cut by 3 bases and J by 0 bases, with 11 bases left in between. This CDR3 reads CASSISSTPNYGYTF. The CDR3 DNA follows: TGTGCCAGTAGTATCTCTAGCACACCTAACTATGGCTACACCTTC.

The gene calls are TRBV3-1 (or the pseudogene TRBV3-2) and TRBJ1-5, with a tentative D call TRBD1 (5 bases). Trimming removed 3 bases at V and 3 bases at J, with 9 bases between. Germline CDR1 reads LGHDT; CDR2 reads YNNKEL (reference sequence). The CDR3 has 14 residues. The CDR3 DNA is TGTGCCAGCAGCCACGGACACGTCAATCAGCCCCAGCATTTT. Translated, it gives CASSHGHVNQPQHF.

This rearrangement joins TRBV10-3 to TRBJ2-6; 9 nucleotides agree with TRBD1. The germline V gene has CDR1 ENHRY and CDR2 SYGVKD. The CDR3 consists of 16 residues. Germline trimming cut 11 bases from V and 0 bases from J; bases unmatched to any gene: 8. The CDR3 bases are TGTGCCTTTTCGCCGGGACAGGGCTCTGGGGCCAACGTCCTGACTTTC. Residues: CAFSPGQGSGANVLTF.

The rearrangement uses TRBV27 and TRBJ2-7, with unresolved D. The germline CDR1 and CDR2 sequences are MNHEY and SMNVEV (reference sequence). CDR3 size: 13 residues. V lost 2 bases and J 0 bases, leaving 5 bases between the germline ends. As DNA, the CDR3 is TGTGCCAGCAGTTTAGGAGACTCCTACGAGCAGTACTTC. It translates to CASSLGDSYEQYF.

This clone has only one observation. The CDR3 nucleotides are TGTGCCAGCAGCCCAAGTCGGCGGAAGAATTCACCCCTCCACTTT. It encodes CASSPSRRKNSPLHF. This chain links TRBV5-6 with TRBJ1-6; D remains unclear. The CDR3 totals 15 residues. Trimming cost V 4 bases and J 7 bases, with 15 bases left between them. Germline assignment: CDR1 SGHDT and CDR2 YYEEEE.